These 23 T cell receptor beta chains were all obtained from the same sample, sequenced in a study of T cells in Graves' hyperthyroidism and ophthalmopathy. TCR beta CDR3 regions were amplified from RNA transcripts. Initially, a first-round RT-PCR of the TCR CDR3 employed the HTBI primer set. TCRdb re-called the multiplex PCR reads through MiXCR, storing one row per CDR3 protein. The sample lists hundreds of thousands of distinct CDR3 sequences, just under 45% seen once, with about 7% in the top ten. The sequencing sample was made of peripheral blood or thyroid tissue (not recorded which). Source of these receptors: an adult man with Graves' disease, either hyperthyroidism or ophthalmopathy (not recorded which).

The genes are TRBV15 and TRBJ1-5, with a weak D call TRBD1 (5 bases). V was cut by 7 bases and J by 11 bases, with 21 bases left in between. Germline V gene data show CDR1 as LNHNV and CDR2 as YYDKDF (reference sequence). CDR3 length: 14 residues. The chain's CDR3 is CATKLGSPGGAQHF. The CDR3 coding sequence is TGTGCCACCAAGTTGGGCAGCCCCGGGGGAGCCCAGCATTTT.

The chain recombines TRBV10-1 with TRBJ1-1; D remains ambiguous. Trimming removed 6 bases from V and 11 bases from J, with 19 bases in between. The CDR3 contains 13 residues. Germline V gene data show CDR1 as WNHNN and CDR2 as SYGVQD (reference sequence). As DNA, the CDR3 is TGCGCCAGCAGCCACGGCCAAGGCGGGTTGGCTTTCTTT. Its protein product is CASSHGQGGLAFF.

V is TRBV29-1 and J is TRBJ1-1; 7 nucleotides match TRBD1. CDR3 length: 11 amino acids. The V gene's germline CDR1 is SQVTM and CDR2 ANQGSEA. J was trimmed by 7 bases and V by 7 bases; bases with no gene match: 6. DNA of the CDR3: TGCAGCGCTACGGGACAGAGTGAAGCTTTCTTT. Amino acid sequence: CSATGQSEAFF. Based on the CDR3 plus reference TRBV29-1 and TRBJ1-1, the full variable domain is SAVISQKPSRDICQRGTSLTIQCQVDSQVTMMFWYRQQPGQSLTLIATANQGSEATYESGFVIDKFPISRPNLTFSTLTVSNMSPEDSSIYLCSATGQSEAFFGQGTRLTVV.

The chain combines TRBV2 with TRBJ2-7, with D possibly TRBD1 on 7 matching bases. V was shortened by 6 bases and J by 2 bases, with 14 bases between the two germline ends. This CDR3 is built from 14 residues. Germline CDR1 reads SNHLY; CDR2 reads FYNNEI. The DNA of the CDR3 is TGTGCCAGCAGGCGGGACAGTGCTACCTACGAGCAGTACTTC. It encodes CASRRDSATYEQYF.

The table lists this clonotype with a few counts. The gene calls are TRBV7-2 and TRBJ2-7; 12 bases match TRBD1. Germline values: CDR1 SGHTA, CDR2 FQGNSA. Trimming removed 3 bases from V and 6 bases from J; junction bases left unmatched: 15. This CDR3 spans 18 amino acids. CDR3 coding DNA: TGTGCCAGCAGCTTTATGGGGCGGGCCGGGACAGGGGGCGCCGAGCAGTACTTC. Translating gives CASSFMGRAGTGGAEQYF. The full variable domain, its missing parts supplied by reference TRBV7-2 and TRBJ2-7, is GAGVSQSPSNKVTEKGKDVELRCDPISGHTALYWYRQSLGQGLEFLIYFQGNSAPDKSGLPSDRFSAERTGGSVSTLTIQRTQQEDSAVYLCASSFMGRAGTGGAEQYFGPGTRLTVT.

This clonotype was found many times. V and J are TRBV2 and TRBJ1-5; D gene unclear. The CDR3 covers 11 residues. V dropped 8 bases and J dropped 9 bases, with 11 bases sitting between them. From germline, CDR1 is SNHLY and CDR2 FYNNEI. In DNA, the CDR3 is TGTGCCAGCTCGTCTGAGGGGCCCCAGCATTTT. Translation: CASSSEGPQHF.

This clonotype was seen at least ten times. The V and J genes are TRBV2 and TRBJ2-5; 7 bases match TRBD1. This CDR3 contains 14 residues. Germline CDR1 SNHLY, CDR2 FYNNEI. V trimming: 7 bases; J trimming: 1 base; junction bases outside the gene matches: 6. The CDR3 protein is CASTRDSLQETQYF. The CDR3 DNA reads TGTGCCAGCACCCGGGACAGCCTCCAAGAGACCCAGTACTTC.

The chain's CDR3 is CASSLDSTSGANVLTF. DNA of the CDR3: TGTGCCAGCAGCTTAGATAGTACCTCTGGGGCCAACGTCCTGACTTTC. The chain is built from TRBV7-8 and TRBJ2-6; D not certain. The CDR3 extends over 16 amino acids. CDR1 and CDR2 (germline): SGHVS, FQNEAQ. The V and J ends lost 1 base and 0 bases respectively, with 7 bases between them.

This clonotype was seen only a few times. V and J are TRBV4-1 and TRBJ2-7; 7 nucleotides line up with TRBD2. V was clipped by 1 base and J by 5 bases; unmatched bases: 14. Germline lookup yields CDR1 MGHRA and CDR2 YSYEKL. This CDR3 comprises 17 residues. The CDR3 region is CASSQVGSRGSDHEQYF. The CDR3 nucleotides read TGCGCCAGCAGCCAAGTCGGATCCCGCGGGAGTGACCACGAGCAGTACTTC.

A word on this clonotype: Compared with germline, one end of the junction differs, possibly owing to a read error. The gene calls are TRBV11-3 and TRBJ1-3; D perhaps matches TRBD1 (5 bases). CDR3 length equals 16 residues. Germline CDR1 reads SGHNT; CDR2 reads YENEEA. Here the CDR3 DNA reads TGTGCCAGCAGCTCTCTAGGTGGGGGAGCCGGAAACTCCATATATTTT. It specifies CASSSLGGGAGNSIYF. The full variable domain, with the rest looked up from reference TRBV11-3 and TRBJ1-3, is EAGVVQSPRYKIIEKKQPVAFWCNPISGHNTLYWYLQNLGQGPELLIRYENEEAVDDSQLPKDRFSAERLKGVDSTLKIQPAELGDSAVYLCASSSLGGGAGNSIYFGEGSWLTVV.

The chain couples TRBV7-2 to TRBJ1-3; TRBD1 is a possible D gene (6 bases). This CDR3 contains 13 residues. Between the trimmed V and J ends, which lost 4 bases and 4 bases, there was a span of 8 bases. The germline CDR1 and CDR2 sequences are SGHTA and FQGNSA. The chain's CDR3 is CASSSRGGNTIYF. The CDR3 coding sequence is TGTGCCAGCAGCTCCAGGGGCGGAAACACCATATATTTT.

The rearrangement links TRBV15 to TRBJ2-5, with D possibly being TRBD1 (5 bases). Trimming removed 3 bases from V and 2 bases from J, with 16 bases in between. Germline CDR1 is LNHNV and CDR2 is YYDKDF (reference sequence). There are 16 residues in the CDR3. The CDR3 region has the DNA TGTGCCACCAGCAGTGGCAGGGCACTCGGACAAGAGACCCAGTACTTC. Amino acids: CATSSGRALGQETQYF.

V and J are TRBV7-9 and TRBJ1-1, with TRBD1 matching over 10 bases. The CDR3 is 17 residues long. Looked up from germline, CDR1 is SEHNR and CDR2 is FQNEAQ (reference sequence). Trimming cost V 5 bases and J 5 bases; bases outside gene matches: 14. The CDR3 loop reads CASSPGTGALSYTEAFF. As DNA, the CDR3 is TGTGCCAGCAGCCCTGGGACAGGGGCCCTTTCGTATACTGAAGCTTTCTTT. The full variable domain, with the rest looked up from reference TRBV7-9 and TRBJ1-1, is DTGVSQNPRHKITKRGQNVTFRCDPISEHNRLYWYRQTLGQGPEFLTYFQNEAQLEKSRLLSDRFSAERPKGSFSTLEIQRTEQGDSAMYLCASSPGTGALSYTEAFFGQGTRLTVV.

The CDR3 DNA is TGTGCCAGCAGCTTAGGAGGGGGACCGAACTCTGGAAACACCATATATTTT. Its protein product is CASSLGGGPNSGNTIYF. The genes are TRBV7-2 and TRBJ1-3, with TRBD1 as a possible D gene (6 bases). The CDR3 sequence is 17 residues long. Per the germline V gene, CDR1 is SGHTA and CDR2 is FQGNSA. The ends were cut back, 1 base at V and 0 bases at J, with 13 bases in the middle.

This clonotype has ten or more counts. V gene TRBV15 combines with J gene TRBJ1-5; D gene uncertain. Germline V gene data show CDR1 as LNHNV and CDR2 as YYDKDF (reference sequence). This CDR3 contains 13 residues. With 1 base removed from V and 5 bases from J, the gap between germline ends came to 6 bases. As DNA, the CDR3 is TGTGCCACCAGCAGAGGAGTTGATCAGCCCCAGCATTTT. Residues: CATSRGVDQPQHF.

The V call is TRBV15, the J call TRBJ2-5; no firm D call. The V gene's germline CDR1 is LNHNV and CDR2 YYDKDF (reference sequence). There are 12 residues in the CDR3. The ends were cut back, 8 bases at V and 4 bases at J, with 11 bases in the middle. CDR3 sequence (DNA): TGTGCCACCGCGGCCCCGGGAGAGACCCAGTACTTC. Its translation is CATAAPGETQYF.

This clonotype was seen once. The rearrangement uses TRBV7-2 and TRBJ2-2; perhaps TRBD1 as D (5 bases). Germline V CDR1 and CDR2: SGHTA, FQGNSA. This CDR3 is 14 amino acids long. The V and J ends lost 3 bases and 7 bases respectively, with 12 bases between them. The CDR3 spells CASSFGIGVGELFF. The CDR3 bases are TGTGCCAGCAGCTTCGGAATAGGGGTCGGGGAGCTGTTTTTT.

This clonotype was counted at least ten times. The chain couples TRBV25-1 to TRBJ1-5; no firm D call. Trimming shortened V by 2 bases and J by 0 bases, and 5 bases separated the two germline ends. The CDR3 runs to 14 residues. Per the germline V gene, CDR1 is MGHDK and CDR2 is SYGVNS. The CDR3 is CASSETDSNQPQHF. The CDR3 DNA follows: TGTGCCAGCAGTGAAACGGATAGCAATCAGCCCCAGCATTTT.

This clonotype has a count of ten or more. This chain links TRBV7-6 with TRBJ2-7; weak D call: TRBD2 (6 bases). The CDR3 loop spans 15 amino acids. Germline V gene data show CDR1 as SGHVS and CDR2 as FNYEAQ. Trimming removed 0 bases from V and 1 base from J, with 10 bases in between. This CDR3 is CASSLAASVSYEQYF. CDR3 coding DNA: TGTGCCAGCAGCTTAGCCGCTAGCGTGTCCTACGAGCAGTACTTC. Variable domain in full (rest from reference TRBV7-6 and TRBJ2-7): GAGVSQSPRYKVTKRGQDVALRCDPISGHVSLYWYRQALGQGPEFLTYFNYEAQQDKSGLPNDRFSAERPEGSISTLTIQRTEQRDSAMYRCASSLAASVSYEQYFGPGTRLTVT.

This clonotype was counted ten times or more. The chain combines TRBV2 with TRBJ1-2; D unresolved. Per germline, CDR1 SNHLY and CDR2 FYNNEI. Between the trimmed V and J ends, which lost 5 bases and 4 bases, there was a span of 11 bases. The length of the CDR3 is 13 residues. As DNA, the CDR3 is TGTGCCAGCAGTTTCGACGGACCCTATGGCTACACCTTC. It specifies CASSFDGPYGYTF.

V and J are TRBV2 and TRBJ1-5; TRBD1 might be the D (6 bases). Germline V lookup: CDR1 SNHLY, CDR2 FYNNEI. The CDR3 sequence is 15 residues long. The ends were cut back, 6 bases at V and 5 bases at J, with 17 bases in the middle. The chain's CDR3 is CASRRGHLTDQPQHF. The DNA of the CDR3 is TGTGCCAGCAGACGGGGACACCTAACCGATCAGCCCCAGCATTTT.

The rearrangement joins TRBV9 to TRBJ1-1; no definite D call. This CDR3 region has 14 residues. V lost 3 bases and J lost 7, with 16 bases in between. Germline CDR1 and CDR2: SGDLS and YYNGEE. The CDR3 sequence is CASSEEWKNDEAFF. The CDR3 DNA follows: TGTGCCAGCAGCGAAGAATGGAAGAACGATGAAGCTTTCTTT.

This clonotype appeared many times. The chain links TRBV24-1 to TRBJ2-7; 7 nucleotides match TRBD2. J lost 3 bases, V lost 5 bases, and 9 bases had no gene match. Germline V gives CDR1 KGHDR, CDR2 SFDVKD. This CDR3 region has 15 residues. The CDR3 region is CATSGSAERGYEQYF. CDR3 bases: TGTGCCACCAGTGGTAGTGCGGAGCGGGGCTACGAGCAGTACTTC.